This TCR beta chain derives from a study of CD8+CD57+ T cells in acquired aplastic anemia (dated by TCRdb to 2016 to 2018). For the study in its entirety: DNA extracted from sorted CD4+ and CD8+ cells had a mean of approximately 3.4 ug, with a range of about 0.18 to 27.4 ug. CD8+CD57+ expansion was defined as frequency above the mean frequency observed in healthy subjects. What the work shows at the level of the full study, not this receptor alone: Patients and healthy controls showed no significant difference in CD8+ Simpson's diversity (P=0.060). Around 27 CD8+ CDR3 sequences were found to be shared between patients and controls, but these sequences appeared to be highly expressed in patients and within the immunodominant clones of the patients.

The patients picked for sequencing were ones in whom flow cytometry had shown an expansion of CD8+CD57+ cells. All patients had severe acquired aplastic anemia diagnosed by International Study of Aplastic Anemia and Agranulocytosis and Camitta criteria. No patient had received any therapy when blood was sampled. TCR repertoires of sorted CD4+ and CD8+ blood T cells from severe aplastic anemia patients and healthy subjects were deep-sequenced in the study. Patients were enrolled in the USA under clinicaltrials.gov protocols 00001620, 01623167, 00001397, 00071045, 00081523 and 00961064. Ficoll-Paque density gradient centrifugation was used to isolate peripheral blood mononuclear cells. Before DNA was extracted, CD4+ and CD8+ T cells were sorted using either FACS or magnetic beads. Genomic DNA served as template for TCR beta VDJ combination and CDR3 sequence profiling. An Illumina HiSeq 2000 was the platform used for TCR repertoire sequencing. Per the authors' processing: TRBV/TRBJ rearrangement plots, CDR3 size and DJ length profiles, and Simpson's diversity index were used to evaluate the repertoires. Whichever DNA sequence was most abundant in the deep sequencing data was defined as the immunodominant clone. CDR3 amino acid sequences were screened for sharing across subjects and were compared with published repertoires and the VDJdb database. TCRdb took the public reads, trimmed them with fastp at Q25, ran MiXCR for clone calling and kept in-frame beta chains. When rows share a CDR3 protein, they turn into one entry using the most common DNA and genes. V and J calls and clone size were set by TCRdb, not the authors. The sample profile shows 160,000 or so distinct CDR3 sequences; about 45% of them were found once. More than 0.85% of the sample is taken by the ten largest.

Reading the germline V gene (reference sequence) gives CDR1 LGHDT and CDR2 YNNKEL. Compared with germline, V lacks 3 bases and J lacks 5 bases; bases without a gene match: 13. The CDR3 holds 17 amino acids from the cysteine to the phenylalanine. The CDR3 DNA has 51 bases and is translated from base 1. This clonotype showed up just a few times. The antigen it binds to is not known. Base qualities are not recorded, but no much larger clone differs from it by a single base. The sequence derives from a human donor with aplastic anemia. The sample comprised sorted CD4+, CD8+, or CD8+CD57+ T cells (not recorded which) from PBMCs. The chain couples TRBV3-1 to TRBJ1-1, with TRBD1 matching 9 junction bases. The CDR3 here reads CASSHLGTGILVTEAFF. The DNA reads as follows: TGTGCCAGCAGCCACTTGGGGACAGGGATTTTGGTAACTGAAGCTTTCTTT.